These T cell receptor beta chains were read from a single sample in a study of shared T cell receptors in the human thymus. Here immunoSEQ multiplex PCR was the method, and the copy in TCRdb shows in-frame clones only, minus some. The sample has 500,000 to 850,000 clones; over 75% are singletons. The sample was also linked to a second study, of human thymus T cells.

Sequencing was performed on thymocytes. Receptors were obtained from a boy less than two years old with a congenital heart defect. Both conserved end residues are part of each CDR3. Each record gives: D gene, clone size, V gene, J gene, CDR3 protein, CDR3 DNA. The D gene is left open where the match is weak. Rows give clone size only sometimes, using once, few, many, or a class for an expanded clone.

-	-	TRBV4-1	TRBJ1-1	CASSQDCGPIGTEAFF	TGCGCCAGCAGCCAAGATTGCGGCCCGATCGGAACTGAAGCTTTCTTT
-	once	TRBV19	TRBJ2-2	CASKQNTGELFF	TGTGCCAGTAAGCAGAACACCGGGGAGCTGTTTTTT
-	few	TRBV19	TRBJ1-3	CASSTSLVRSTIYF	TGTGCCAGTAGTACATCCCTTGTTCGGTCCACCATATATTTT
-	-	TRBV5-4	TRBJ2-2	CASSLGETGELFF	TGTGCCAGCAGCTTGGGGGAGACCGGGGAGCTGTTTTTT
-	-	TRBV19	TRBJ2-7	CASNQGTFYEQYF	TGTGCCAGTAACCAGGGGACCTTTTACGAGCAGTACTTC
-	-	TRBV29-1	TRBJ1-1	CSSNLTANTEAFF	TGCAGCTCGAATTTGACAGCGAACACTGAAGCTTTCTTT
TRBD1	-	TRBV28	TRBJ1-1	CASSSDREAFF	TGTGCCAGCAGTTCGGACAGGGAGGCTTTCTTT
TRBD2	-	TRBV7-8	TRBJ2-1	CASSLINQRGGYNEQFF	TGTGCCAGCAGCTTAATAAACCAGCGGGGGGGCTACAATGAGCAGTTCTTC
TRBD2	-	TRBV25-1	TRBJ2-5	CASSEKGAGGPMETQYF	TGTGCCAGCAGTGAAAAGGGGGCGGGAGGGCCAATGGAGACCCAGTACTTC
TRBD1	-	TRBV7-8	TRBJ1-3	CASSLEGARGPGNTIYF	TGTGCCAGCAGCTTAGAGGGGGCCCGGGGACCAGGAAACACCATATATTTT
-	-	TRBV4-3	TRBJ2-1	CASTYKWGGQTNEQFF	TGCGCCAGCACCTACAAGTGGGGGGGGCAGACCAATGAGCAGTTCTTC
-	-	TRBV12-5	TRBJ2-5	CASGPDRGEYF	TGTGCTAGTGGCCCCGACCGGGGAGAGTACTTC
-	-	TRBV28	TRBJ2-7	CASSLRSSYEQYF	TGTGCCAGCAGTTTACGGAGCTCCTACGAGCAGTACTTC
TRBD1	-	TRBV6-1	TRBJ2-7	CASSERDRGETSSYEQYF	TGTGCCAGCAGTGAACGGGACAGGGGAGAAACGAGCTCCTACGAGCAGTACTTC
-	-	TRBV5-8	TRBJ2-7	CASSRSGDRTSYEQYF	TGTGCCAGCAGCCGGTCGGGGGACAGAACCTCCTACGAGCAGTACTTC
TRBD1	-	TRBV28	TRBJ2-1	CASSPGDRVEFF	TGTGCCAGCAGTCCCGGGGACAGGGTTGAGTTCTTC
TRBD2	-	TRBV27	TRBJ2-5	CASRPVPGLQETQYF	TGTGCCAGCAGGCCAGTACCGGGACTACAAGAGACCCAGTACTTC
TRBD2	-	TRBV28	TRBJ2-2	CASSSSGLAGGSGELFF	TGTGCCAGCAGTTCGTCAGGACTAGCGGGAGGGTCCGGGGAGCTGTTTTTT
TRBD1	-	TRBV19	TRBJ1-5	CASSRAGQGGSNQPQHF	TGTGCCAGTAGTCGAGCGGGACAGGGGGGAAGCAATCAGCCCCAGCATTTT
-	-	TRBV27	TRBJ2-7	CASKASEEYEQYF	TGTGCCAGCAAGGCTAGCGAAGAATACGAGCAGTACTTC
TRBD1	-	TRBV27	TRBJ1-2	CASSRTGDGYTF	TGTGCCAGCAGCCGGACAGGGGATGGCTACACCTTC
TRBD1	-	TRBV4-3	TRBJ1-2	CASSQRPGQNYGYTF	TGCGCCAGCAGCCAACGGCCGGGACAGAACTATGGCTACACCTTC
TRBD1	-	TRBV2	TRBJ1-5	CASRTEQGSNQPQHF	TGTGCCAGCAGGACGGAACAGGGGTCCAATCAGCCCCAGCATTTT
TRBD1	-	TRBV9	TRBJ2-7	CASSVAGGRYEQYF	TGTGCCAGCAGCGTAGCAGGGGGTCGCTACGAGCAGTACTTC
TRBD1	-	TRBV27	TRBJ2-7	CASSQDRGPSYEQYF	TGTGCCAGCAGTCAAGACAGGGGGCCCTCCTACGAGCAGTACTTC
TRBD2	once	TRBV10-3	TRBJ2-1	CATIRRLAGGPIYNEQFF	TGTGCCACCATAAGGCGGCTAGCGGGAGGGCCCATCTACAATGAGCAGTTCTTC
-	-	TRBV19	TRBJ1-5	CASSARTRYSNQPQHF	TGTGCCAGTAGTGCTAGGACACGTTATAGCAATCAGCCCCAGCATTTT
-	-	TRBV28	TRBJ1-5	CASSPSTYSNQPQHF	TGTGCCAGCAGCCCGAGCACCTATAGCAATCAGCCCCAGCATTTT
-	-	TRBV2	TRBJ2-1	CASSEETTEPYNEQFF	TGTGCCAGCAGTGAAGAAACGACAGAACCATACAATGAGCAGTTCTTC
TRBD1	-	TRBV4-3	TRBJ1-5	CASSQATGTGGNQPQHF	TGCGCCAGCAGCCAAGCAACCGGGACAGGGGGCAATCAGCCCCAGCATTTT
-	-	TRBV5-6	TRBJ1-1	CAAGRGEGEAFF	TGTGCAGCAGGACGCGGTGAGGGTGAAGCTTTCTTT
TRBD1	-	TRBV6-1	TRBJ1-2	CASSEYRQGNGYTF	TGTGCCAGCAGTGAATATCGACAGGGGAACGGCTACACCTTC
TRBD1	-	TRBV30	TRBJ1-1	CAWIRQGARNTEAFF	TGTGCCTGGATAAGACAGGGGGCCAGGAACACTGAAGCTTTCTTT
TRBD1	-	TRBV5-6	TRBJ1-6	CASSSHPDRVGAPLHF	TGTGCCAGCAGCTCCCACCCCGACAGGGTTGGGGCACCCCTCCACTTT
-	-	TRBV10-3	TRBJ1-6	CAISSGHPINSPLHF	TGTGCCATCAGTTCGGGACACCCTATAAATTCACCCCTCCACTTT
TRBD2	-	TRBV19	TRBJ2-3	CASSPGLAGDRNTQYF	TGTGCCAGTAGTCCAGGACTAGCGGGAGATCGAAATACGCAGTATTTT
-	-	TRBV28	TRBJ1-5	CASSLLNQPQHF	TGTGCCAGCAGTCTACTTAATCAGCCCCAGCATTTT
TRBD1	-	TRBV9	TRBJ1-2	CASSVVGTGNWGYTF	TGTGCCAGCAGCGTAGTTGGGACAGGGAATTGGGGCTACACCTTC
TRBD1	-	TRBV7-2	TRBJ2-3	CASHRGDTDTQYF	TGTGCCAGCCACAGGGGCGACACAGATACGCAGTATTTT
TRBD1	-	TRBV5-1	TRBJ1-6	CASSLGQGAYNSPLHF	TGCGCCAGCAGCTTGGGTCAGGGGGCCTATAATTCACCCCTCCACTTT
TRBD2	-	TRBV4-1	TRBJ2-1	CASSHTVWVAGLAAFSYNEQFF	TGCGCCAGCAGCCATACAGTCTGGGTGGCGGGACTAGCGGCGTTCTCCTACAATGAGCAGTTCTTC
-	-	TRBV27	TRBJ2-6	CASSLSGRGGTSGANVLTF	TGTGCCAGCAGTTTATCAGGGCGGGGAGGCACCTCTGGGGCCAACGTCCTGACTTTC
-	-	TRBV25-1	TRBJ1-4	CASSSPAGGESNEKLFF	TGTGCCAGCAGTAGTCCCGCGGGGGGTGAATCTAATGAAAAACTGTTTTTT
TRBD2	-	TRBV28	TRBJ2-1	CASSGMTSGGAIPNEQFF	TGTGCCAGCAGCGGGATGACTAGCGGGGGGGCCATCCCGAATGAGCAGTTCTTC
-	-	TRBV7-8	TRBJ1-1	CASSLAGRKRTEAFF	TGTGCCAGCAGCTTAGCGGGTCGAAAGCGCACTGAAGCTTTCTTT
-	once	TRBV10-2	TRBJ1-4	CASSKAKTDLSTNEKLFF	TGCGCCAGCAGTAAGGCGAAGACAGACCTATCAACTAATGAAAAACTGTTTTTT
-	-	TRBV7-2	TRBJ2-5	CASSAWDNQETQYF	TGTGCCAGCAGCGCCTGGGACAACCAAGAGACCCAGTACTTC
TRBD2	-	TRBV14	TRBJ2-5	CASSPTQTTSGGRYQETQYF	TGTGCCAGCAGCCCCACTCAGACCACTAGCGGGGGCAGGTACCAAGAGACCCAGTACTTC
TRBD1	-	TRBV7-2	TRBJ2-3	CASSSRRTGSTDTQYF	TGTGCCAGCAGCTCCCGTAGGACAGGGAGCACAGATACGCAGTATTTT
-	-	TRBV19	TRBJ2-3	CASSIKRDGGHTDTQYF	TGTGCCAGTAGTATAAAGCGGGACGGGGGGCACACAGATACGCAGTATTTT
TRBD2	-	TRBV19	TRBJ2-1	CASSQTSADSYNEQFF	TGTGCCAGTAGTCAGACTAGCGCTGACTCCTACAATGAGCAGTTCTTC
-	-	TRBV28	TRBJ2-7	CASSLPPGRTTYEQYF	TGTGCCAGCAGCCTCCCGCCAGGGCGAACGACCTACGAGCAGTACTTC
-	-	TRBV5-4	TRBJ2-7	CASTRGGTYEQYF	TGTGCCAGCACAAGGGGGGGAACCTACGAGCAGTACTTC
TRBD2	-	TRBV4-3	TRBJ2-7	CASSQSGSGYEQYF	TGCGCCAGCAGCCAAAGCGGGAGTGGCTACGAGCAGTACTTC